The 28 T cell receptor beta chains below were found in one sample sequenced in a study of human T cells and chemical hapten exposure. MiXCR was run by TCRdb on the RACE reads, yielding one entry per CDR3 protein. The table shows about 120,000 distinct CDR3 sequences, with roughly an eighth occurring only once. As for time point: patch test 1, 2 weeks after DPC sensitization. The treatment is: therapeutic diphenylcyclopropenone sensitization with weekly scalp DPC. The material sequenced was whole blood, taken in connection with sensitization to the hapten diphenylcyclopropenone (DPC). The receptors here all came from a man between 18 and 29 years old with alopecia areata. Some clones in this sample may be carry-over from other donors' samples.

The chain is built from TRBV11-2 and TRBJ1-6; no clear D gene. The ends were cut back, 3 bases at V and 8 bases at J, with 8 bases in the middle. Germline V gene lookup returns CDR1 SGHAT and CDR2 FQNNGV. The CDR3 length is 13 residues. The CDR3: CASSFKEYSPLHF. CDR3 DNA sequence: TGTGCCAGCAGCTTCAAGGAGTATTCACCCCTCCACTTT.

The chain is built from TRBV4-3 and TRBJ1-4, with 7 bases aligning to TRBD1. CDR1 and CDR2 from the germline V gene are LGHNA and YSLEER. The V and J ends lost 1 base and 6 bases, in that order; junction bases with no gene match: 5. There are 15 residues in the CDR3. CDR3 loop: CASSQVSQGDEKLFF. In DNA, the CDR3 is TGCGCCAGCAGCCAAGTCTCCCAGGGGGATGAAAAACTGTTTTTT.

This clonotype was observed a single time. The rearrangement joins TRBV29-1 to TRBJ2-2, with 9 bases aligning to TRBD1. This CDR3 is built from 14 residues. Germline V lookup: CDR1 SQVTM, CDR2 ANQGSEA. V trimming: 6 bases; J trimming: 3 bases; junction bases outside the gene matches: 5. The CDR3 bases are TGCAGCGTACTCACAGGGGGCGACACCGGGGAGCTGTTTTTT. Translation gives CSVLTGGDTGELFF.

This sequence joins TRBV11-2 and TRBJ2-7; 10 nucleotides match TRBD2. The CDR3 loop spans 16 amino acids. J was trimmed by 2 bases and V by 5 bases; bases with no gene match: 9. CDR1 is SGHAT and CDR2 is FQNNGV in the germline V gene. The CDR3 loop reads CASSRPLAGNPYEQYV. The DNA of the CDR3 is TGTGCCAGCAGCCGCCCACTAGCGGGGAACCCCTACGAGCAGTACGTC.

The chain has TRBV25-1 and TRBJ2-1; D is perhaps TRBD1 or TRBD2 (5 bases each). CDR1 MGHDK and CDR2 SYGVNS come from the germline V gene. V was cut by 4 bases and J by 7 bases, with 8 bases left in between. The CDR3 runs to 12 residues. The CDR3 loop reads CASSGDQNEQFF. DNA of the CDR3: TGTGCCAGCAGTGGGGACCAGAATGAGCAGTTCTTC.

This clonotype turned up a few times. The chain uses TRBV11-1 and TRBJ2-3; TRBD1 matches 8 bases. The V and J ends lost 7 bases and 8 bases, in that order; junction bases with no gene match: 11. CDR1 is SGHAT and CDR2 is FQDESV in the germline V gene (reference sequence). This CDR3 spans 14 amino acids. CDR3 in amino acids: CASTQQGVGGTQYF. The CDR3 coding sequence is TGTGCCAGCACCCAACAGGGGGTTGGGGGTACGCAGTATTTT.

The chain combines TRBV10-3 with TRBJ2-2; maybe TRBD1 (9 bases). With 4 bases removed from V and 10 bases from J, the gap between germline ends came to 28 bases. CDR1 is ENHRY and CDR2 is SYGVKD in the germline V gene. CDR3 length: 18 amino acids. CDR3 sequence reads: CAISGIGTGKSGGEELFF. In DNA, the CDR3 is TGTGCCATCAGTGGAATTGGGACAGGGAAAAGCGGGGGTGAGGAGCTGTTTTTT.

This clonotype has more than one count but fewer than ten. The V call is TRBV18, the J call TRBJ1-1; D perhaps matches TRBD1 (6 bases). CDR3 length: 14 residues. V lost 2 bases and J 0 bases, leaving 7 bases between the germline ends. Germline V gene lookup returns CDR1 KGHSH and CDR2 LQKENI. CDR3: CASSPGGMNTEAFF. CDR3 nucleotide sequence: TGTGCCAGCTCACCAGGGGGCATGAACACTGAAGCTTTCTTT.

The chain is built from TRBV11-2 and TRBJ2-5, with D perhaps given as TRBD1 or TRBD2 (5 bases each). V lost 5 bases to trimming and J lost 4 bases, with 17 bases between them. In germline, CDR1 is SGHAT, CDR2 FQNNGV. The CDR3 length is 15 residues. The CDR3 protein is CASSPRAGWRETQYF. CDR3 sequence (DNA): TGTGCCAGCAGCCCGCGGGCAGGGTGGCGAGAGACCCAGTACTTC.

This chain connects TRBV5-1 to TRBJ2-7, with TRBD1 identical over 9 bases. V lost 3 bases to trimming and J lost 3 bases; unmatched junction nucleotides: 10. The germline CDR1 and CDR2 sequences are SGHRS and YFSETQ. The CDR3 has 16 residues. The CDR3 sequence: CASSSSRDRGDYEQYF. The CDR3, as DNA: TGCGCCAGCAGCTCCTCCCGAGACAGGGGGGACTACGAGCAGTACTTC.

The chain uses TRBV9 and TRBJ2-1; 7 positions match TRBD2. The CDR3 has 16 amino acids. The germline gives CDR1 SGDLS, CDR2 YYNGEE. Trimming took 1 base from V and 4 from J; bases not matched to a gene: 8. CDR3 bases: TGTGCCAGCAGCGTATCCTCCGGCGGGGGATACAATGAGCAGTTCTTC. Amino acids: CASSVSSGGGYNEQFF.

Only a few counts were recorded for this clonotype. This chain joins TRBV29-1 and TRBJ2-4; D might be TRBD2 (5 bases). The V end was cut by 6 bases, the J end by 2 bases, with 11 bases between. Germline lookup yields CDR1 SQVTM and CDR2 ANQGSEA. This CDR3 region has 13 residues. In DNA form, the CDR3 reads TGCAGCGTCTTGGACTTGACCAAAAACATTCAGTACTTC. Protein product: CSVLDLTKNIQYF.

This clonotype has just a few counts. The V gene is TRBV12-3 or TRBV12-4, the J gene TRBJ2-3, with D unclear. The CDR3 runs 13 residues. The V gene lost 2 bases and the J gene lost 4 bases, with 7 bases spanning the gap. CDR3 loop: CASSLYGPDTQYF. DNA of the CDR3: TGTGCCAGCAGTTTATATGGCCCAGATACGCAGTATTTT.

This chain links TRBV6-2 or TRBV6-3 with TRBJ1-1; no clear D. Per the germline V gene, CDR1 is MNHEY and CDR2 is SVGEGT. Trimming removed 0 bases at V and 5 bases at J, with 13 bases between. The CDR3 covers 15 residues. DNA of the CDR3: TGTGCCAGCAGTTACTCCGGAGCCATGCGGACTGAAGCTTTCTTT. This codes for CASSYSGAMRTEAFF.

This chain joins TRBV11-2 and TRBJ2-3; 10 nucleotides agree with TRBD1. This CDR3 contains 16 residues. The germline gives CDR1 SGHAT, CDR2 FQNNGV. Germline trimming cut 3 bases from V and 4 bases from J; bases unmatched to any gene: 7. CDR3 protein: CASSFSGTGEPDTQYF. CDR3 coding DNA: TGTGCCAGCAGCTTCTCCGGGACAGGGGAGCCAGATACGCAGTATTTT.

The genes are TRBV15 and TRBJ2-7; tentatively, D is TRBD2 (6 bases). CDR1 and CDR2 from the germline V gene are LNHNV and YYDKDF (reference sequence). The CDR3 is 14 residues long. The V and J ends lost 4 bases and 4 bases respectively, with 14 bases between them. The CDR3 reads CATSTAGTHYEQYF. The CDR3 DNA reads TGTGCCACCAGCACCGCCGGGACTCATTACGAGCAGTACTTC.

The V and J genes are TRBV7-2 and TRBJ1-3; TRBD1 agrees at 7 bases. The V gene's germline CDR1 is SGHTA and CDR2 FQGNSA. V shed 2 bases and J 0 bases; nucleotides not matched to a gene: 4. The CDR3 contains 16 residues. CDR3 region: CASSLTGALSGNTIYF. DNA for the CDR3: TGTGCCAGCAGCTTAACAGGGGCCCTCTCTGGAAACACCATATATTTT.

The chain links TRBV20-1 to TRBJ1-4, with 7 bases lining up with TRBD1. The germline gives CDR1 DFQATT, CDR2 SNEGSKA (reference sequence). The CDR3 is made up of 15 amino acids. The J segment lost 4 bases and the V segment lost 7 bases, leaving 12 bases of the junction unmatched. CDR3 sequence: CSVGEPGQFNEKLFF. CDR3 in DNA: TGCAGTGTTGGGGAACCGGGACAGTTTAATGAAAAACTGTTTTTT.

This clonotype occurred a few times. The V call is TRBV21-1, the J call TRBJ1-4; the table gives TRBD1 as D, unverified against the DNA. TRBV21-1 is shown as a pseudogene. The CDR3 runs 17 residues. The CDR3 region is CASSTVTQDSGEEKLFF. CDR3 bases: TGTGCCAGCAGCACCGTGACGCAGGACAGCGGGGAGGAAAAACTGTTTTTT.

This clonotype appeared a few times. This chain uses TRBV10-3 with TRBJ2-5; D may correspond to TRBD1 or TRBD2 (6 bases each). Trimming took 7 bases from V and 4 from J, leaving 13 bases between them. This CDR3 is built from 13 residues. Germline V lookup: CDR1 ENHRY, CDR2 SYGVKD. As DNA, the CDR3 is TGTGCCATCAAATCACAGGGAGGAGAGACCCAGTACTTC. Its translation is CAIKSQGGETQYF.

In this sample, this clonotype turned up a few times. One end of the junction does not line up with germline, which may come from a read error. The V call is TRBV7-9, the J call TRBJ2-3; maybe TRBD1 (5 bases). The CDR3 covers 13 residues. Germline V gene lookup returns CDR1 SEHNR and CDR2 FQNEAQ (reference sequence). The CDR3, as DNA: TGTGCCAGCAGCTTAAGGTTCACAGGACAAGAGATTTTT. This codes for CASSLRFTGQEIF.

The table lists this clonotype with a few counts. V usage is TRBV5-1 and J usage is TRBJ1-4; D gene ambiguous. Deletions cut 3 bases from V and 0 bases from J, with 9 bases between. Per the germline V gene, CDR1 is SGHRS and CDR2 is YFSETQ. The CDR3 runs 15 residues. CDR3 residues: CASSSDGATNEKLFF. CDR3 nucleotide sequence: TGCGCCAGCAGCTCGGACGGTGCAACTAATGAAAAACTGTTTTTT.

V usage is TRBV20-1 and J usage is TRBJ2-1; 8 nucleotides agree with TRBD2. The CDR3 totals 14 residues. Trimming cost V 5 bases and J 6 bases; bases outside gene matches: 9. Per germline, CDR1 DFQATT and CDR2 SNEGSKA (reference sequence). The CDR3 here is CSAYPGLDGNEQFF. CDR3 DNA: TGCAGTGCTTATCCGGGACTAGACGGCAATGAGCAGTTCTTC.

This chain uses TRBV13 with TRBJ2-3, with 9 bases aligning to TRBD2. Germline assignment: CDR1 PRHDT and CDR2 FYEKMQ (reference sequence). The J segment lost 6 bases and the V segment lost 4 bases, leaving 5 bases of the junction unmatched. The CDR3 loop spans 14 amino acids. The CDR3 region is CASSSSGGPDTQYF. In DNA form, the CDR3 reads TGTGCCAGCAGCTCAAGCGGGGGGCCTGATACGCAGTATTTT.

This clonotype has more than one count but fewer than ten. The chain employs TRBV5-4 and TRBJ1-1; TRBD1 aligns across 7 bases. Trimming took 4 bases from V and 5 from J; bases not matched to a gene: 2. Per the germline V gene, CDR1 is SGHNT and CDR2 is YYREEE (reference sequence). The CDR3 loop spans 12 amino acids. The CDR3 sequence: CASSPDRTEAFF. CDR3 sequence (DNA): TGTGCCAGCAGCCCGGACAGGACTGAAGCTTTCTTT.

This clonotype was observed at least ten times. The rearrangement joins TRBV4-3 to TRBJ2-1; 11 bases map to TRBD2. Germline V CDR1 and CDR2: LGHNA, YSLEER. The CDR3 extends over 18 amino acids. V was pared by 0 bases and J by 4 bases, with 8 bases of the junction left unmatched. CDR3 bases: TGCGCCAGCAGCCAAGATTCCCTAGCGGGGGGACTGTACAATGAGCAGTTCTTC. Its translation is CASSQDSLAGGLYNEQFF.

The CDR3 here is CASSYGQGSAFF. CDR3 nucleotides: TGTGCCAGCAGTTATGGACAGGGGTCCGCTTTCTTT. V and J are TRBV9 and TRBJ1-1; 9 nucleotides line up with TRBD1. Germline V gene sequence: CDR1 SGDLS, CDR2 YYNGEE. The CDR3 sequence is 12 residues long. Germline trimming cut 5 bases from V and 11 bases from J; bases unmatched to any gene: 7.

The chain combines TRBV27 with TRBJ1-5, with 8 positions matching TRBD1. J was trimmed by 4 bases and V by 5 bases; bases with no gene match: 10. Per germline, CDR1 MNHEY and CDR2 SMNVEV (reference sequence). The length of the CDR3 is 16 residues. CDR3 protein: CASSPYFTGGNQPQHF. As DNA, the CDR3 is TGTGCCAGCAGTCCCTACTTTACAGGGGGAAATCAGCCCCAGCATTTT.